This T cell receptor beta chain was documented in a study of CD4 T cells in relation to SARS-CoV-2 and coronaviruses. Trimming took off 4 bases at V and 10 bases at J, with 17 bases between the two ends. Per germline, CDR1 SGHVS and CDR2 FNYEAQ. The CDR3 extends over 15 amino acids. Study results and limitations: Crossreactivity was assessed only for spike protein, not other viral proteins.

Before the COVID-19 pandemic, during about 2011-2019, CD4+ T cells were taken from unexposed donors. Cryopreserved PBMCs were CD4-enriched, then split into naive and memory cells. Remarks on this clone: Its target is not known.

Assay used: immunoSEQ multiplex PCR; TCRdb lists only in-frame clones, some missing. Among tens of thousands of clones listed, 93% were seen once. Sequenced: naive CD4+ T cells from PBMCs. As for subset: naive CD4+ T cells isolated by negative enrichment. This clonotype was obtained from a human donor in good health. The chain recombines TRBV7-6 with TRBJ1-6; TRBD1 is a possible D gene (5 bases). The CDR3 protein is CASSSLSKGYSPLHF. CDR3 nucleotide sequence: TGTGCCAGCAGCTCCCTTAGTAAGGGGTACTCACCCCTCCACTTT. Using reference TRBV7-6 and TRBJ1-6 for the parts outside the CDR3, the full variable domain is GAGVSQSPRYKVTKRGQDVALRCDPISGHVSLYWYRQALGQGPEFLTYFNYEAQQDKSGLPNDRFSAERPEGSISTLTIQRTEQRDSAMYRCASSSLSKGYSPLHFGNGTRLTVT.